This is a list of T cell receptor beta chains from one sample in a study of cytomegalovirus exposure and HLA in healthy donors. The table came from immunoSEQ multiplex PCR; TCRdb's copy has only in-frame clones and leaves some out. Of approximately 100,000 clones in the sample, about 80% were seen once. Sequencing input: PBMCs. The receptors come from a female donor in good health and CMV-seronegative. CDR3s include the opening cysteine and the closing phenylalanine or tryptophan. D genes are given only for firm matches. A clone size is listed for some rows: how often the clone was seen (once, few, many), or a class if it is expanded.

size: once
J: TRBJ2-7
V: TRBV7-9
D: TRBD1
CDR3: CASRSSRGGNTYEQYF
DNA: TGTGCCAGCAGATCCTCCCGAGGGGGCAACACCTACGAGCAGTACTTC

size: -
J: TRBJ2-7
V: TRBV7-2
D: -
CDR3: CASSSDVRGGEQYF
DNA: TGTGCCAGCAGCTCTGACGTAAGAGGGGGCGAGCAGTACTTC

size: few
J: TRBJ1-1
V: TRBV6-5
D: TRBD1
CDR3: CASSYEAGGNEEAFF
DNA: TGTGCCAGCAGTTACGAGGCAGGGGGAAATGAAGAAGCTTTCTTT

size: few
J: TRBJ1-1
V: TRBV5-6
D: -
CDR3: CASSDPPGMNTEAFF
DNA: TGTGCCAGCAGCGATCCCCCAGGGATGAACACTGAAGCTTTCTTT

size: once
J: TRBJ2-1
V: TRBV19
D: -
CDR3: CASSAPDRSSYNEQFF
DNA: TGTGCCAGTAGTGCCCCCGACAGGAGCTCCTACAATGAGCAGTTCTTC

size: -
J: TRBJ1-1
V: TRBV5-4
D: TRBD1
CDR3: CASSSGGPDTEAFF
DNA: TGTGCCAGCAGCTCAGGGGGCCCGGACACTGAAGCTTTCTTT

size: once
J: TRBJ2-5
V: TRBV7-2
D: -
CDR3: CASSLAKGLETQYF
DNA: TGTGCCAGCAGCTTAGCAAAGGGGCTGGAGACCCAGTACTTC

size: -
J: TRBJ2-3
V: TRBV6-1
D: -
CDR3: CATLKPPSDTQYF
DNA: TGTGCCACCCTTAAGCCTCCCTCGGATACGCAGTATTTT

size: -
J: TRBJ1-3
V: TRBV9
D: -
CDR3: CASSVASGLSGNTIYF
DNA: TGTGCCAGCAGCGTAGCTTCAGGGCTCTCTGGAAACACCATATATTTT

size: -
J: TRBJ1-5
V: TRBV19
D: -
CDR3: CASSNRHVGKNQPQHF
DNA: TGTGCCAGTAGTAACCGACACGTTGGCAAAAATCAGCCCCAGCATTTT

size: -
J: TRBJ2-2
V: TRBV10-2
D: TRBD2
CDR3: CASSPSGGRGTGELFF
DNA: TGCGCCAGCAGTCCTAGCGGGGGTCGTGGCACCGGGGAGCTGTTTTTT

size: -
J: TRBJ1-1
V: TRBV5-1
D: -
CDR3: CASSLGRRDSDRAAFF
DNA: TGCGCCAGCAGCTTGGGCCGCCGGGACTCCGACCGGGCAGCTTTCTTT

size: -
J: TRBJ2-2
V: TRBV11-1
D: TRBD2
CDR3: CASSPRTSGGTGELFF
DNA: TGTGCCAGCAGCCCCCGGACTAGCGGGGGTACCGGGGAGCTGTTTTTT

size: -
J: TRBJ1-1
V: TRBV5-5
D: TRBD1
CDR3: CASTEGANRENTEAFF
DNA: TGTGCCAGCACCGAGGGGGCGAATAGAGAAAACACTGAAGCTTTCTTT

size: -
J: TRBJ1-2
V: TRBV10-2
D: TRBD1
CDR3: CASSEGTGSFVGGYTF
DNA: TGCGCCAGCAGTGAGGGGACAGGCTCCTTCGTGGGTGGCTACACCTTC

size: medium-sized
J: TRBJ2-7
V: TRBV4-2
D: TRBD2
CDR3: CASSQDRGGSYEQYF
DNA: TGTGCCAGCAGCCAAGATCGGGGGGGCTCCTACGAGCAGTACTTC

size: -
J: TRBJ1-2
V: TRBV6-4
D: -
CDR3: CASSDGSDSNYGYTF
DNA: TGTGCCAGCAGTGACGGGTCAGACTCCAACTATGGCTACACCTTC

size: -
J: TRBJ1-2
V: TRBV5-1
D: -
CDR3: CASSPRDLYGYTF
DNA: TGCGCCAGCAGCCCCCGGGATCTATATGGCTACACCTTC

size: once
J: TRBJ2-3
V: TRBV28
D: TRBD2
CDR3: CASTGGDTDTQYF
DNA: TGTGCCAGCACCGGGGGGGACACAGATACGCAGTATTTT

size: few
J: TRBJ1-1
V: TRBV2
D: -
CDR3: CASSADYEAFF
DNA: TGTGCCAGCAGTGCCGACTATGAAGCTTTCTTT

size: few
J: TRBJ1-5
V: TRBV27
D: -
CDR3: CASSSEGALSQPQHF
DNA: TGTGCCAGCAGTTCGGAAGGGGCGTTGAGTCAGCCCCAGCATTTT

size: -
J: TRBJ1-3
V: TRBV6-6
D: -
CDR3: CASGPRTVSGNTIYF
DNA: TGTGCCAGCGGCCCCCGGACAGTTTCTGGAAACACCATATATTTT

size: few
J: TRBJ2-1
V: TRBV7-9
D: TRBD2
CDR3: CASRVAGPSYNEQFF
DNA: TGTGCCAGCAGGGTAGCGGGACCCTCCTACAATGAGCAGTTCTTC

size: few
J: TRBJ2-7
V: TRBV6-5
D: -
CDR3: CASSAGGYEQYF
DNA: TGTGCCAGTTCAGCAGGAGGGTACGAGCAGTACTTC

size: -
J: TRBJ1-1
V: TRBV10-1
D: -
CDR3: CASSEHNTRDMNTEAFF
DNA: TGCGCCAGCAGTGAGCATAACACCAGGGACATGAACACTGAAGCTTTCTTT

size: -
J: TRBJ1-2
V: TRBV27
D: TRBD1
CDR3: CASSLSRTGGYGYTF
DNA: TGTGCCAGCAGTTTATCGCGGACAGGGGGCTATGGCTACACCTTC

size: -
J: TRBJ1-5
V: TRBV27
D: -
CDR3: CASSLIPPGENQPQHF
DNA: TGTGCCAGCAGCCTTATACCCCCCGGTGAGAATCAGCCCCAGCATTTT

size: -
J: TRBJ1-6
V: TRBV5-6
D: -
CDR3: CASSSPAGNSPLHF
DNA: TGTGCCAGCAGCTCCCCGGCGGGCAATTCACCCCTCCACTTT

size: -
J: TRBJ1-1
V: TRBV6-5
D: TRBD1
CDR3: CASSPDRGTEAFF
DNA: TGTGCCAGCAGCCCCGACAGGGGGACTGAAGCTTTCTTT

size: -
J: TRBJ2-1
V: TRBV27
D: TRBD2
CDR3: CASNHWRGAKNNEQFF
DNA: TGTGCCAGCAATCACTGGCGGGGGGCTAAAAACAATGAGCAGTTCTTC

size: -
J: TRBJ1-2
V: TRBV29-1
D: TRBD1
CDR3: CSVEDPTGRCTF
DNA: TGCAGCGTTGAAGACCCGACAGGGCGGTGTACCTTC

size: -
J: TRBJ1-6
V: TRBV6-1
D: -
CDR3: CASRNRELQDSPLHF
DNA: TGTGCCAGCAGGAACAGGGAGCTGCAAGATTCACCCCTCCACTTT

size: once
J: TRBJ2-5
V: TRBV7-6
D: TRBD1
CDR3: CASSSPAQGLGETQYF
DNA: TGTGCCAGCAGCTCCCCGGCACAGGGGTTAGGGGAGACCCAGTACTTC

size: -
J: TRBJ2-7
V: TRBV5-4
D: TRBD2
CDR3: CASSLVTSGGYEQYF
DNA: TGTGCCAGCAGCTTGGTAACTAGCGGGGGATACGAGCAGTACTTC

size: few
J: TRBJ2-7
V: TRBV7-9
D: TRBD1
CDR3: CASSPKGQGALYEQYF
DNA: TGTGCCAGCAGCCCTAAGGGACAGGGGGCCCTCTACGAGCAGTACTTC

size: -
J: TRBJ2-7
V: TRBV6-4
D: TRBD1
CDR3: CASSDSKLPGQGCYEQYF
DNA: TGTGCCAGCAGTGACTCGAAGTTACCGGGACAGGGGTGCTACGAGCAGTACTTC

size: once
J: TRBJ1-2
V: TRBV19
D: -
CDR3: CAGSIHSGYGYTF
DNA: TGTGCCGGTAGTATCCATTCCGGGTACGGCTACACCTTC

size: -
J: TRBJ2-7
V: TRBV4-2
D: -
CDR3: CASSQDITDEQYF
DNA: TGTGCCAGCAGCCAAGATATCACGGACGAGCAGTACTTC

size: -
J: TRBJ1-1
V: TRBV6-6
D: -
CDR3: CASSYQENTEAFF
DNA: TGTGCCAGCAGTTATCAGGAGAACACTGAAGCTTTCTTT

size: -
J: TRBJ1-2
V: TRBV16
D: -
CDR3: CASSQSRDGGYGYTF
DNA: TGTGCCAGCAGCCAATCTCGGGACGGGGGATATGGCTACACCTTC

size: few
J: TRBJ1-6
V: TRBV6-5
D: -
CDR3: CASRAQGRNSPLHF
DNA: TGTGCCAGCAGGGCGCAGGGGCGGAATTCACCCCTCCACTTT

size: -
J: TRBJ2-3
V: TRBV2
D: -
CDR3: CASSEVAGAWADTQYF
DNA: TGTGCCAGCAGTGAAGTTGCGGGGGCCTGGGCAGATACGCAGTATTTT

size: -
J: TRBJ2-1
V: TRBV6-1
D: -
CDR3: CASRDRGDSYNEQFF
DNA: TGTGCCAGCAGGGACCGCGGGGACTCCTACAATGAGCAGTTCTTC

size: -
J: TRBJ2-5
V: TRBV7-9
D: -
CDR3: CASRLPPLAEKETQYF
DNA: TGTGCCAGCAGGTTACCCCCCCTAGCAGAGAAAGAGACCCAGTACTTC